Shown below are 13 T cell receptor beta chains from a single sample sequenced in a study of beta chain features in type 1 diabetes. Study-wide findings and caveats: Shortening of TCRB CDR3s, moderate but significant, appeared in all four CD4+ subsets of Type 1 diabetes patients.

Their antigens are not known. The whole isolated RNA underwent reverse transcription, so sequencing captured expressed TCRB transcripts. This table comes from immunoSEQ multiplex PCR, and its TCRdb copy is limited to in-frame clones, with some not included. Of about 700,000 clones in the sample, around an eighth were seen once. Sequenced: naive CD4+ T cells from blood. Every receptor here comes from a young man with type 1 diabetes.

The CDR3 reads CAIQEPGNTIYF. In DNA form, the CDR3 reads TGTGCCATTCAGGAGCCAGGAAACACCATATATTTT. V gene TRBV10-3 combines with J gene TRBJ1-3; D is ambiguous. Trimming shortened V by 9 bases and J by 4 bases, and 10 bases separated the two germline ends. CDR1 is ENHRY and CDR2 is SYGVKD in the germline V gene. The CDR3 runs to 12 residues.

In this sample, this clone turned up a few times. This chain links TRBV9 with TRBJ2-5; D unresolved. CDR1 is SGDLS and CDR2 is YYNGEE in the germline V gene. CDR3 length: 14 residues. The V gene lost 0 bases and the J gene lost 8 bases, with 14 bases spanning the gap. This CDR3 is CASSVGQDVRTQYF. As DNA, the CDR3 is TGTGCCAGCAGCGTAGGCCAGGACGTAAGAACCCAGTACTTC.

J is TRBJ2-1 and V is TRBV6-5; possible D gene TRBD2, 5 bases. CDR1 MNHEY and CDR2 SVGAGI come from the germline V gene. This CDR3 is 14 amino acids long. The V end was cut by 6 bases, the J end by 0 bases, with 9 bases between. CDR3: CASRYTSSYNEQFF. The CDR3 DNA reads TGTGCCAGCAGATACACTAGCTCCTACAATGAGCAGTTCTTC.

This clone was counted between two and nine times. The chain joins TRBV30 to TRBJ2-4; 7 bases are shared with TRBD1. Per the germline V gene, CDR1 is GTSNPN and CDR2 is SVGIG (reference sequence). The junction had 4 bases not matched to a gene; V was cut back by 4 bases and J by 7 bases. The length of the CDR3 is 12 residues. CDR3 residues: CAWIPTGNIQYF. In DNA, the CDR3 is TGTGCCTGGATACCGACAGGGAACATTCAGTACTTC.

This clone has more than one count but fewer than ten. V gene TRBV30 combines with J gene TRBJ1-2; possibly TRBD1 for D (6 bases). In germline, CDR1 is GTSNPN, CDR2 SVGIG (reference sequence). The CDR3 runs 16 residues. V was trimmed by 2 bases and J by 5 bases, leaving 21 bases between them. The CDR3 DNA sequence: TGTGCCTGGAGTATGCCGAGAGGGGGACCGATATATGGCTACACCTTC. Translating it yields CAWSMPRGGPIYGYTF.

This clone has a handful of counts. The rearrangement uses TRBV5-1 and TRBJ2-5, with a possible D match to TRBD2 (6 bases). Trimming left V 1 base short and J 4 bases short, with 8 bases between. The CDR3 is 13 residues long. The germline gives CDR1 SGHRS, CDR2 YFSETQ. The CDR3, as DNA: TGCGCCAGCAGCTTGACGCGGGGAGAGACCCAGTACTTC. Residues: CASSLTRGETQYF.

The DNA for the CDR3 is TGTGCCAGCAGCGTAGCTTACGGCACTGAAGCTTTCTTT. Its protein product is CASSVAYGTEAFF. This chain joins TRBV9 and TRBJ1-1; D is unresolved. V lost 0 bases and J 4 bases, leaving 7 bases between the germline ends. The CDR3 covers 13 residues. Germline lookup yields CDR1 SGDLS and CDR2 YYNGEE.

Only a few counts were recorded for this clone. The chain is built from TRBV4-1 and TRBJ1-5; D is ambiguous. The germline V and J ends were trimmed by 0 bases and 5 bases, with 8 bases remaining between them. The CDR3 spans 14 residues. Germline assignment: CDR1 MGHRA and CDR2 YSYEKL. CDR3 loop: CASSQDGRDQPQHF. The CDR3 coding sequence is TGCGCCAGCAGCCAAGATGGGCGAGATCAGCCCCAGCATTTT.

This clone showed up just a few times. The rearrangement uses TRBV21-1 and TRBJ1-4. TRBV21-1 is tagged as a pseudogene. The CDR3 is made up of 16 amino acids. This chain's CDR3 is CASSKRGRDCNEKLFF. The CDR3 region has the DNA TGTGCCAGCAGCAAACGAGGACGGGATTGCAATGAAAAACTGTTTTTT.

Only a few counts were recorded for this clone. The chain recombines TRBV7-3 with TRBJ2-7; TRBD1 matches at 8 bases. This CDR3 has 14 residues. In germline, CDR1 is SGHTA, CDR2 FQGTGA. Losses at the gene ends were 5 bases for V and 5 bases for J; bases not matched to a gene: 8. CDR3 sequence reads: CASSPNDRGHEQYF. CDR3 DNA: TGTGCCAGCAGCCCGAACGACAGGGGCCACGAGCAGTACTTC.

This clone has just a few counts. The chain has TRBV30 and TRBJ1-1; tentative D call: TRBD1 (5 bases). There are 13 residues in the CDR3. V lost 2 bases and J 4 bases, leaving 11 bases between the germline ends. CDR1 GTSNPN and CDR2 SVGIG come from the germline V gene (reference sequence). The CDR3 bases are TGTGCCTGGAGTCCAGGGAGTAGCACTGAAGCTTTCTTT. As protein: CAWSPGSSTEAFF.

The chain has TRBV25-1 and TRBJ1-2; 10 bases map to TRBD1. The CDR3 is 13 residues long. The ends lost 3 bases at V and 6 bases at J; junction bases unmatched: 1. CDR1 and CDR2 (germline): MGHDK, SYGVNS. CDR3 protein: CASSEGQGNGYTF. The CDR3 DNA reads as TGTGCCAGCAGTGAGGGACAGGGGAATGGCTACACCTTC.

As for this clone: Within the sample, other DNA sequences also encode this same CDR3. The chain is built from TRBV10-3 and TRBJ2-1; 13 positions match TRBD2. V was pared by 6 bases and J by 4 bases, with 3 bases of the junction left unmatched. Germline loops: CDR1 ENHRY, CDR2 SYGVKD. The CDR3 is made up of 15 amino acids. This CDR3 reads CAISGTSGVYNEQFF. The CDR3 region has the DNA TGTGCCATCAGCGGGACTAGCGGGGTTTACAATGAGCAGTTCTTC.